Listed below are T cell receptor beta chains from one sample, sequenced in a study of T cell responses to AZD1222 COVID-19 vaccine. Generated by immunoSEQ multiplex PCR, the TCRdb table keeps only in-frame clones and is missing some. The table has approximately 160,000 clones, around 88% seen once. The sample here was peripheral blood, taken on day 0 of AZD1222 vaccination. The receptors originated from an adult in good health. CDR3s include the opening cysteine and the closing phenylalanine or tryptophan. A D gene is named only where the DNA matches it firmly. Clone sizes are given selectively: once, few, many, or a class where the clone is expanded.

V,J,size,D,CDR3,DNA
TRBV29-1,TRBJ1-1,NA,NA,CSVAVRGATPEAFF,TGCAGCGTTGCCGTTCGGGGTGCGACCCCTGAAGCTTTCTTT
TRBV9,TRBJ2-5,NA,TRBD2,CASSVASGSGGETQYF,TGTGCCAGCAGCGTAGCGAGCGGGAGTGGGGGAGAGACCCAGTACTTC
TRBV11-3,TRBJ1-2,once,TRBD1,CASSYKTGGAYYGYTF,TGTGCCAGCAGTTACAAGACAGGGGGCGCCTACTATGGCTACACCTTC
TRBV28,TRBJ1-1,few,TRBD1,CASSYRGSGTEAFF,TGTGCCAGCAGTTACAGGGGGTCCGGGACTGAAGCTTTCTTT
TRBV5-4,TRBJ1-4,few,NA,CASSPSGENEKLFF,TGTGCCAGCAGCCCTAGCGGGGAGAATGAAAAACTGTTTTTT
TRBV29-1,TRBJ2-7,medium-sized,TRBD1,CSVWTGDEQYF,TGCAGCGTCTGGACAGGGGACGAGCAGTACTTC
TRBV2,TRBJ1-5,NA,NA,CASSAGRFGNQPQHF,TGTGCCAGCAGTGCCGGACGGTTTGGGAATCAGCCCCAGCATTTT
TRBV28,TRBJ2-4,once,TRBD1,CASSINQGAAKNIQYF,TGTGCCAGCAGCATTAATCAGGGGGCGGCCAAAAACATTCAGTACTTC
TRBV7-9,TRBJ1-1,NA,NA,CASSLSVNTEAFF,TGTGCCAGCAGCTTGAGCGTGAACACTGAAGCTTTCTTT
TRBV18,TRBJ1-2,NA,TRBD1,CASSAGQINYGYTF,TGTGCCAGCTCAGCGGGACAGATAAACTATGGCTACACCTTC
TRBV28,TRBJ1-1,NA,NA,CASSFWVSGTEAFF,TGTGCCAGCAGTTTCTGGGTCTCTGGCACTGAAGCTTTCTTT
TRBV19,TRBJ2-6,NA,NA,CASSSFFLDSGANVLTF,TGTGCCAGTAGTAGTTTTTTTCTCGACTCTGGGGCCAACGTCCTGACTTTC
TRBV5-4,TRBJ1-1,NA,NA,CASSPGERYTEAFF,TGTGCCAGCAGTCCAGGGGAACGGTACACTGAAGCTTTCTTT
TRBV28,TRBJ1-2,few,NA,CASSPIDRLNYGYTF,TGTGCCAGCAGCCCAATTGACAGGCTAAACTATGGCTACACCTTC
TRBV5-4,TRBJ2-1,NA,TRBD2,CASRPGTRERNEQFF,TGTGCCAGCAGGCCTGGGACTAGAGAGCGCAATGAGCAGTTCTTC
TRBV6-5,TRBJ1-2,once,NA,CASSFLGVAGYTF,TGTGCCAGCAGTTTCTTAGGGGTGGCTGGCTACACCTTC
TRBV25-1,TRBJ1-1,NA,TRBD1,CASSDPGTVGTEAFF,TGTGCCAGCAGTGATCCTGGGACAGTCGGCACTGAAGCTTTCTTT
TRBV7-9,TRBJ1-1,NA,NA,CASSPSRGAEAFF,TGTGCCAGCAGCCCTTCTCGGGGGGCTGAAGCTTTCTTT
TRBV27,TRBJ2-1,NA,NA,CASSSSTGRFF,TGTGCCAGCAGTTCCTCGACAGGCCGGTTCTTC
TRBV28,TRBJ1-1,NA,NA,CASSLGGGDTEAFF,TGTGCCAGCAGTTTAGGGGGCGGTGACACTGAAGCTTTCTTT
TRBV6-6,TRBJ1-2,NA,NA,CASSPAGGFDGYTF,TGTGCCAGCAGTCCCGCGGGGGGCTTTGATGGCTACACCTTC
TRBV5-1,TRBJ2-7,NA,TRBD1,CASSKPGQGGEQYF,TGCGCCAGCAGCAAACCGGGACAGGGGGGCGAGCAGTACTTC
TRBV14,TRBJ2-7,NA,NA,CASSLAPYEQYF,TGTGCCAGCAGCCTAGCCCCATACGAGCAGTACTTC
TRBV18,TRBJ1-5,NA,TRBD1,CASSRQGVNSNQPQHF,TGTGCCAGCTCAAGACAGGGGGTGAATAGCAATCAGCCCCAGCATTTT
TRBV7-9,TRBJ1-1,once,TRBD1,CASSWDRGWDTEAFF,TGTGCCAGCAGCTGGGACAGGGGGTGGGACACTGAAGCTTTCTTT
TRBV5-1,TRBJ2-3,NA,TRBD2,CASSPASGSLTDTQYF,TGCGCCAGCAGCCCTGCCAGCGGGAGTCTCACAGATACGCAGTATTTT
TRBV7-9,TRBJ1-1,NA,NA,CASSSTMNTEAFF,TGTGCCAGCAGCTCCACCATGAACACTGAAGCTTTCTTT
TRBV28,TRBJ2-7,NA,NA,CASSSKGAGYEQYF,TGTGCCAGCAGTTCTAAGGGGGCGGGGTACGAGCAGTACTTC
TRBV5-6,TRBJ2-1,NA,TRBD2,CASSWMGLAGGNEQFF,TGTGCCAGCAGCTGGATGGGGCTAGCGGGAGGCAATGAGCAGTTCTTC
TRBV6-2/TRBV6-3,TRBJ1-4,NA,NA,CASSYTDSREKLFF,TGTGCCAGCAGTTACACGGACAGCCGAGAAAAACTGTTTTTT
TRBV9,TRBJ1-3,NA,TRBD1,CASSDRGSGNTIYF,TGTGCCAGCAGCGACAGGGGTTCCGGAAACACCATATATTTT
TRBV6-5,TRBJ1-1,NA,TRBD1,CASSYDGQVNTEAFF,TGTGCCAGCAGTTACGATGGACAGGTGAACACTGAAGCTTTCTTT
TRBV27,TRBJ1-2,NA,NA,CASSPYTSGYGYTF,TGTGCCAGCAGTCCCTACACTTCAGGCTATGGCTACACCTTC
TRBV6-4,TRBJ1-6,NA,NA,CASSLGALDSPLHF,TGTGCCAGCAGTCTGGGGGCTCTTGATTCACCCCTCCACTTT
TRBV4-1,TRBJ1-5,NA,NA,CASSQESGLSSNQPQHF,TGCGCCAGCAGCCAAGAATCCGGGTTGTCTAGCAATCAGCCCCAGCATTTT
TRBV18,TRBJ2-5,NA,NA,CASSPAGRTQYF,TGTGCCAGCTCACCAGCAGGGAGGACCCAGTACTTC
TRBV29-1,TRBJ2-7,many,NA,CSAALGYEQYF,TGCAGCGCCGCATTGGGCTACGAGCAGTACTTC
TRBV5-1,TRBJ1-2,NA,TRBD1,CASSLDGGQGKYTF,TGCGCCAGCAGCTTGGATGGGGGACAGGGTAAATACACCTTC
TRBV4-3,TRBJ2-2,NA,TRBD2,CASSQGSGTTNTGELFF,TGCGCCAGCAGCCAAGGGAGCGGGACTACCAACACCGGGGAGCTGTTTTTT
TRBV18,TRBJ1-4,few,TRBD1,CASSPSTGGREKLFF,TGTGCCAGCTCACCCTCCACAGGGGGCCGTGAAAAACTGTTTTTT
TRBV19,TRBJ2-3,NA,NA,CASSILGKDTQYF,TGTGCCAGTAGTATTCTAGGGAAGGATACGCAGTATTTT
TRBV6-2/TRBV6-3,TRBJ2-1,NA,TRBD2,CASSSRTIAGGSSYNEQFF,TGTGCCAGCAGTTCTCGTACTATAGCGGGAGGGAGCTCCTACAATGAGCAGTTCTTC
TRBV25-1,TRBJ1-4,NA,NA,CASSDTVVNEKLFF,TGTGCCAGCAGTGACACAGTCGTAAATGAAAAACTGTTTTTT
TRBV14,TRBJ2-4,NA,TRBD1,CASSPTRTGGSHF,TGTGCCAGCAGCCCGACCCGGACAGGGGGCTCGCACTTC
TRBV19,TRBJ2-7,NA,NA,CASSIHLGGNEQYF,TGTGCCAGTAGTATACACCTCGGCGGAAACGAGCAGTACTTC
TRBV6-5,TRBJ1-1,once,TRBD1,CASSKGQVNTEAFF,TGTGCCAGCAGTAAGGGACAGGTGAACACTGAAGCTTTCTTT